This TCR beta chain derives from a study of cytomegalovirus exposure and HLA in healthy donors. As for the study in general: Approximately 81% of roughly 430 genotyped donors fell in the Caucasian-associated ancestry cluster. Study-wide findings and caveats: Researchers reportedly found TCR beta sequences accurately predicted most subjects' HLA-A and HLA-B alleles. Sequence variants that were highly shared formed a cluster that was likely a sequencing artifact. Researchers reported in a later analysis that a missense DCLRE1C variant was tied to TCR beta V- and J-gene trimming.

Regarding this clone: Antigen unknown.

Germline V lookup: CDR1 SGHRS, CDR2 YFSETQ. This CDR3 is 15 amino acids long. V lost 5 bases, J lost 0 bases, and 8 bases stayed unmatched. 13 Jbeta primers and 60 Vbeta primers were used for the PCR. Sequencing was performed with immunoSEQ multiplex PCR; in TCRdb, only in-frame clones are kept and a portion is missing. The sample includes about 160,000 clones, around four fifths of them seen just once. This sequence joins TRBV5-1 and TRBJ2-7; 7 nucleotides agree with TRBD2. The source of this sequence is a man between 18 and 35 years old in good health and CMV-seronegative. The sequenced sample consisted of PBMCs. CDR3 DNA sequence: TGCGCCAGCAGTTCTGGGGGGGTGCCCTCCTACGAGCAGTACTTC. This encodes CASSSGGVPSYEQYF.